This T cell receptor beta chain originates from a study of blood T cell repertoires in COVID-19 (dated by TCRdb to the early 2020s). For context, the study as a whole: Samples from collaborators originated in the United States, Italy and Spain and spanned both the acute and convalescent phases of COVID-19. The material from the prospective study consisted of cDNA or gDNA derived from T cells, B-cell-depleted T cells, or PBMCs. The samples were drawn from the first 160 participants of the ongoing ImmuneRACE study and from roughly 1,300 subjects provided by 6 global collaborators. A freely available public database, intended as a resource for researchers studying the immune response to SARS-CoV-2, is where the repertoires were released. Where available, HLA class I and class II types were taken from metadata supplied by the sample provider and were not determined by assay-based typing. Subjects who had been exposed to COVID-19, were actively infected with it, or had recovered from it provided the deeply sampled blood TCRbeta repertoires that made up the dataset. Nearly every sample came with metadata listing a de-identified subject ID, COVID-19 status, age in years and sex. Paper-wide results and their limitations: How much clinical and demographic metadata was included differed by source and by participant, and the metadata was provided uncurated.

About this clone itself: The antigen this receptor binds is unknown. The input lacks base qualities; no much larger clone sits a single base away.

The immunoSEQ Assay, a bias-controlled multiplex PCR, was used to amplify TCRbeta CDR3 regions from genomic DNA. On the study's bioinformatics: Nucleated cell counts per sample were estimated from amplification of reference gene primers within the assay. To quantify the absolute abundance of each unique TCRbeta CDR3 rearrangement, sequence reads were collapsed and filtered. For each sample, productive Simpson clonality was calculated as the square root of Simpson's diversity index across productive rearrangements. Imported from immuneACCESS, the table was reduced by TCRdb to in-frame sequences with V and J called. These copies leave out some clones; in studies compared against another copy, an unresolved V gene accounts for under half, and the cause of the remainder is not known. V, J and clone size derive from that table, while D and trimming were established from the DNA sequence. The sample contains 250,000 to 300,000 clones, about four fifths of them found a single time. The ten largest make up about 3% of the sample.

The collaborating institutions used their own protocols to collect whole blood in K2EDTA tubes. For TCRbeta analysis, collaborators shipped samples in one of three forms: frozen whole blood, isolated PBMCs, or DNA extracted from either of those sample types. The clonotype comes from a woman younger than 35 with acute or convalescent COVID-19. Sample: peripheral blood.

CDR3 sequence: CASSTGLAGGIQETQYF. The sequenced DNA: TGCGCCAGCAGCACCGGACTAGCGGGAGGGATCCAAGAGACCCAGTACTTC. Here the chain combines TRBV5-1 and TRBJ2-5, with 15 bases aligning to TRBD2. Sequences SGHRS (CDR1) and YFSETQ (CDR2) are obtained from the germline V gene. Reading from cysteine to phenylalanine, the CDR3 counts 17 amino acids. Just the 51-base CDR3 DNA is kept, in frame starting at base 1. Unmatched junction bases come to 5, with V trimmed by 4 bases and J by 1 base.